The sample holds many counts of the clone carrying this T cell receptor beta chain. The antigen remains undetermined. This record comes from a study of T-cell reconstitution after alpha-beta-depleted transplantation in children. Unique molecular identifiers were incorporated into the prepared TCRbeta library. TCRdb re-called the PCR reads through MiXCR, storing one row per CDR3 protein. The repertoire holds about 200,000 distinct CDR3 sequences, with around 7.7% as singletons. V shed 3 bases and J 6 bases; nucleotides not matched to a gene: 3. Germline V gene sequence: CDR1 KGHSH, CDR2 LQKENI. The CDR3 sequence is 14 residues long. Overall study findings and caveats: Some patients' high day-60 TCRbeta diversity was traced to surviving recipient T cells and thymic progenitors. The study reportedly traced alpha-beta T cells about two months after transplant to several hundred expanded graft clones. The authors attributed T-cell counts and diversity one year after transplant mostly to newly produced T cells.

The sequences come from PBMCs, mostly from graft donor cells, collected 360 days after TCRalphabeta/CD19-depleted stem cell transplant. The origin of this receptor is a male patient aged 2 to 9 who had a stem cell transplant for acute myeloid leukemia, so the T cells may come from the graft donor. V and J are TRBV18 and TRBJ2-5, with 11 bases aligning to TRBD1. The CDR3 protein is CASSPGQGAKTQYF. In DNA form, the CDR3 reads TGTGCCAGCTCACCCGGACAGGGGGCGAAGACCCAGTACTTC.